This T cell receptor (beta chain) was observed in a study of cytomegalovirus exposure and HLA in healthy donors. Study as a whole: A subsequent analysis reported that the 110 or so validation repertoires were produced on the same platform that had also been used for the roughly 710 first-cohort repertoires. Study observations and caveats: Overall, approximately 150 TCR beta chains were annotated as cytomegalovirus-associated. The classifier was said to identify cytomegalovirus status with high specificity and sensitivity.

In the case of this clone: Its antigen is not known.

Using immunoSEQ multiplex PCR, the repertoire was profiled, and TCRdb retains in-frame clones only, with some absent. The sample lists about 150,000 clones, 86% occurring once. J lost 1 base, V lost 6 bases, and 5 bases had no gene match. Germline V gene data show CDR1 as MNHEY and CDR2 as SVGAGI. The CDR3 contains 14 residues. The sample consisted of PBMCs. This clonotype was obtained from a man aged 18-30 years in good health and CMV-seropositive. This chain joins TRBV6-5 and TRBJ2-5; 7 bases line up with TRBD2. CDR3 sequence: CASSNQRGQETQYF. CDR3 nucleotides: TGTGCCAGCAGCAACCAGCGGGGCCAAGAGACCCAGTACTTC.